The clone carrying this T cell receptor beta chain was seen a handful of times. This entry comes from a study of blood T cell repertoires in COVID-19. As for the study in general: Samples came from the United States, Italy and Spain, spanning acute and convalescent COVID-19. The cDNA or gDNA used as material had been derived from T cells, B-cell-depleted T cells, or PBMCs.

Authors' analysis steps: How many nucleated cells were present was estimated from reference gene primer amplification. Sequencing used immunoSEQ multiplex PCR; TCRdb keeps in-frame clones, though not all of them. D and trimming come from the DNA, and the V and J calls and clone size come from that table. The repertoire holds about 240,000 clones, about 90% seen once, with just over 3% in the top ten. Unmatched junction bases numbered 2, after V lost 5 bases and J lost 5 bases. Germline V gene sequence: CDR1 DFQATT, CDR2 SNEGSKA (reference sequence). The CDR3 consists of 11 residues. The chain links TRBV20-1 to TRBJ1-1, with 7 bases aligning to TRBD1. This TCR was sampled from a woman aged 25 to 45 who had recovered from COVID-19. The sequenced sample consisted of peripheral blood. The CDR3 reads CSADRETEAFF. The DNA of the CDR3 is TGCAGTGCTGACAGGGAGACTGAAGCTTTCTTT.